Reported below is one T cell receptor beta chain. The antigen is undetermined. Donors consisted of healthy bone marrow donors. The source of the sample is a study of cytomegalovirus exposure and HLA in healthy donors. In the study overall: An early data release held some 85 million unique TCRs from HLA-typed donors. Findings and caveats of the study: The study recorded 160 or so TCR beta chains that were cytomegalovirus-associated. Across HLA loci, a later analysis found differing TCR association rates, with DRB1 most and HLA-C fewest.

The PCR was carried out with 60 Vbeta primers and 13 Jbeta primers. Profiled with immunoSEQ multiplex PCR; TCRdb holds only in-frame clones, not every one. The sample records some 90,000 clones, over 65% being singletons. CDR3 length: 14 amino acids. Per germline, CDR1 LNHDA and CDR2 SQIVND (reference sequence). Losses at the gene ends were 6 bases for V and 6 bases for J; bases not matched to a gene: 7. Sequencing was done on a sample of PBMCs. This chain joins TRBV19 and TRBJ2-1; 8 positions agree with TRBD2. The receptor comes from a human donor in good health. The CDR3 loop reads CASSGGASVNEQFF. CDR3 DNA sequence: TGTGCCAGTAGCGGGGGGGCTTCTGTCAATGAGCAGTTCTTC.